Shown below are 29 T cell receptor beta chains from a single sample sequenced in a study of OX40 agonist ivuxolimab in advanced cancers. Here immunoSEQ multiplex PCR was the method, and the copy in TCRdb shows in-frame clones only, minus some. The table shows about 27,000 clones, with approximately 91% occurring only once. Source: CD4+ or CD8+ T cells sorted from blood, taken in a trial of the OX40 agonist ivuxolimab. The receptors come from an adult with an advanced solid tumor such as melanoma, head and neck, liver or kidney cancer.

The genes are TRBV7-6 and TRBJ2-7; 7 bases align to TRBD1. There are 14 residues in the CDR3. CDR1 and CDR2 (germline): SGHVS, FNYEAQ. Unmatched junction bases numbered 5, after V lost 3 bases and J lost 3 bases. CDR3 DNA sequence: TGTGCCAGCAGCTTCCGGGACAGTTACTACGAGCAGTACTTC. It yields the protein CASSFRDSYYEQYF.

The chain uses TRBV5-4 and TRBJ2-7; tentatively, D is TRBD1 or TRBD2 (5 bases each). Germline CDR1 reads SGHNT; CDR2 reads YYREEE (reference sequence). Trimming removed 5 bases at V and 3 bases at J, with 15 bases between. CDR3 length equals 14 residues. The CDR3 is CASSHRDRNYEQYF. The CDR3, as DNA: TGTGCCAGCAGTCACCGGGACCGAAACTACGAGCAGTACTTC.

V gene TRBV7-9 combines with J gene TRBJ2-1, with 8 nucleotides matching TRBD1. Trimming at V came to 1 base and at J to 5 bases, leaving 7 bases not matched to a gene. The CDR3 consists of 16 residues. Germline CDR1 SEHNR, CDR2 FQNEAQ (reference sequence). For the CDR3, the DNA is TGTGCCAGCAGCTTAGTTCCGGACAGGGACAACAATGAGCAGTTCTTC. Translating gives CASSLVPDRDNNEQFF.

This chain uses TRBV27 with TRBJ2-7; 11 bases are shared with TRBD2. The length of the CDR3 is 15 residues. Losses at the gene ends were 6 bases for V and 5 bases for J; bases not matched to a gene: 9. Per the germline V gene, CDR1 is MNHEY and CDR2 is SMNVEV (reference sequence). The CDR3 spells CASRLVAGGRNEQYF. The CDR3 nucleotides read TGTGCCAGCAGGCTCGTAGCGGGAGGGCGCAACGAGCAGTACTTC.

V and J are TRBV28 and TRBJ1-4; D uncertain. Germline CDR1 MDHEN, CDR2 SYDVKM. CDR3 length: 13 residues. The ends were cut back, 1 base at V and 11 bases at J, with 11 bases in the middle. DNA for the CDR3: TGTGCCAGCAGTTTATATTTCGACCCTAAACTGTTTTTT. Protein sequence: CASSLYFDPKLFF.

The V gene is TRBV27, the J gene TRBJ2-3, with 10 bases matching TRBD2. The junction had 6 bases not matched to a gene; V was cut back by 4 bases and J by 2 bases. Germline V gives CDR1 MNHEY, CDR2 SMNVEV (reference sequence). The CDR3 totals 16 residues. The CDR3 region is CASSSLGLADTDTQYF. The CDR3 coding sequence is TGTGCCAGCAGTTCTTTAGGACTAGCGGACACAGATACGCAGTATTTT.

The chain employs TRBV7-6 and TRBJ1-2; D not certain. Germline loops: CDR1 SGHVS, CDR2 FNYEAQ. The CDR3 loop spans 15 amino acids. Trimming stripped 5 bases from V and 4 bases from J, with 17 bases between. The CDR3 DNA reads TGTGCCAGCAGCCGATTCCCGGAGGGTAGCTATGGCTACACCTTC. Translated: CASSRFPEGSYGYTF. Looking up the rest from reference TRBV7-6 and TRBJ1-2 gives the full variable domain: GAGVSQSPRYKVTKRGQDVALRCDPISGHVSLYWYRQALGQGPEFLTYFNYEAQQDKSGLPNDRFSAERPEGSISTLTIQRTEQRDSAMYRCASSRFPEGSYGYTFGSGTRLTVV.

CDR3 residues: CASSLGSQGDEQYF. The CDR3 DNA is TGTGCCAGCAGCTTAGGGTCACAGGGAGACGAGCAGTACTTC. The chain is built from TRBV7-9 and TRBJ2-7; possible D gene TRBD1, 6 bases. The CDR3 contains 14 residues. Germline V lookup: CDR1 SEHNR, CDR2 FQNEAQ (reference sequence). V gave up 1 base and J gave up 5 bases, with 12 bases separating them.

The chain is built from TRBV28 and TRBJ2-3; the match to TRBD1 covers 11 bases. This CDR3 region has 17 residues. V lost 6 bases, J lost 5 bases, and 13 bases stayed unmatched. Germline CDR1 MDHEN, CDR2 SYDVKM. CDR3 nucleotide sequence: TGTGCCAGCAGGAGTACGGGACAGGGGGTGCGGGTAGATACGCAGTATTTT. This gives the protein CASRSTGQGVRVDTQYF.

The rearrangement links TRBV7-9 to TRBJ1-5; 7 bases align to TRBD1. Unmatched junction bases numbered 7, after V lost 1 base and J lost 10 bases. CDR1 is SEHNR, CDR2 FQNEAQ, per germline (reference sequence). CDR3 length: 14 residues. CDR3 in amino acids: CASSLGQGDGPQHF. Written as DNA, the CDR3 is TGTGCCAGCAGCTTAGGACAGGGAGATGGACCCCAGCATTTT.

CDR3: CASSQGSGGVNEQYF. The CDR3 bases are TGCGCCAGCAGCCAAGGCAGCGGGGGGGTCAACGAGCAGTACTTC. The genes are TRBV4-3 and TRBJ2-7; TRBD2 matches 10 bases. Germline V gene lookup returns CDR1 LGHNA and CDR2 YSLEER. The CDR3 runs to 15 residues. Unmatched junction bases numbered 5, after V lost 1 base and J lost 5 bases.

The genes are TRBV11-2 and TRBJ1-1; D is undetermined. In germline, CDR1 is SGHAT, CDR2 FQNNGV. Deletions cut 7 bases from V and 1 base from J, with 19 bases between. The CDR3 consists of 16 residues. This chain's CDR3 is CASTTWRAEPNTEAFF. The CDR3 DNA follows: TGTGCCAGCACCACATGGCGGGCCGAACCGAACACTGAAGCTTTCTTT.

This chain joins TRBV9 and TRBJ1-4, with 7 bases matching TRBD1. CDR1 and CDR2 (germline): SGDLS, YYNGEE. The length of the CDR3 is 15 residues. Trimming removed 3 bases from V and 3 bases from J; junction bases left unmatched: 5. The DNA for the CDR3 is TGTGCCAGCAGCGCTAACAGGGGTGCTAATGAAAAACTGTTTTTT. This translates into CASSANRGANEKLFF.

The chain joins TRBV6-1 to TRBJ1-2, with TRBD1 matching over 7 bases. CDR1 and CDR2 from the germline V gene are MNHNS and SASEGT. After removal of 0 bases from V and 5 bases from J, the junction contained 6 bases not matched to a gene. The CDR3 consists of 15 residues. CDR3 sequence: CASSEAVTGIYGYTF. The CDR3 DNA is TGTGCCAGCAGTGAAGCTGTGACAGGGATTTATGGCTACACCTTC.

V is TRBV30 and J is TRBJ2-7; D ambiguous. Trimming took off 2 bases at V and 2 bases at J, with 7 bases between the two ends. The CDR3 runs 12 residues. CDR1 is GTSNPN, CDR2 SVGIG, per germline (reference sequence). The CDR3 sequence: CAWSRATYEQYF. Here the CDR3 DNA reads TGTGCCTGGAGTAGGGCAACCTACGAGCAGTACTTC.

The chain couples TRBV9 to TRBJ2-7; 9 positions match TRBD2. Germline V gene lookup returns CDR1 SGDLS and CDR2 YYNGEE. The CDR3 runs 17 residues. V trimming: 3 bases; J trimming: 5 bases; junction bases outside the gene matches: 15. The CDR3 sequence: CASSEEPRTSVMHEQYF. CDR3 DNA sequence: TGTGCCAGCAGCGAAGAGCCAAGGACTAGCGTAATGCACGAGCAGTACTTC.

The V gene is TRBV7-6, the J gene TRBJ2-3; 8 bases align to TRBD1. Looked up from germline, CDR1 is SGHVS and CDR2 is FNYEAQ. Germline trimming cut 1 base from V and 4 bases from J; bases unmatched to any gene: 1. The CDR3 length is 14 residues. For the CDR3, the DNA is TGTGCCAGCAGCTTAGGGACAGGGTCAGATACGCAGTATTTT. It yields the protein CASSLGTGSDTQYF. The whole variable domain, remainder taken from reference TRBV7-6 and TRBJ2-3, is GAGVSQSPRYKVTKRGQDVALRCDPISGHVSLYWYRQALGQGPEFLTYFNYEAQQDKSGLPNDRFSAERPEGSISTLTIQRTEQRDSAMYRCASSLGTGSDTQYFGPGTRLTVL.

This chain joins TRBV27 and TRBJ2-7; D may match TRBD1 or TRBD2 (5 bases each). The CDR3 covers 13 residues. Germline loops: CDR1 MNHEY, CDR2 SMNVEV (reference sequence). V was trimmed by 3 bases and J by 1 base, leaving 7 bases between them. The CDR3 sequence: CASSFGGSYEQYF. Here the CDR3 DNA reads TGTGCCAGCAGTTTTGGGGGTTCCTACGAGCAGTACTTC.

This clone has a single count. The chain carries TRBV6-5 and TRBJ1-2, with TRBD1 as a possible D gene (6 bases). Germline-derived CDR1 and CDR2 are MNHEY and SVGAGI. The length of the CDR3 is 15 residues. V was cut by 2 bases and J by 7 bases, with 17 bases left in between. This chain's CDR3 is CASSYEWGTLRGYTF. The DNA of the CDR3 is TGTGCCAGCAGTTACGAATGGGGGACACTGCGTGGCTACACCTTC.

The rearrangement joins TRBV6-4 to TRBJ1-1; a possible D gene is TRBD1 (5 bases). The V end lost 8 bases, the J end lost 1 base, and 14 bases lay between the germline ends. Per the germline V gene, CDR1 is MRHNA and CDR2 is SNTAGT. This CDR3 is built from 14 residues. The CDR3 is CASRTGGKNTEAFF. CDR3 in DNA: TGTGCCAGCCGAACGGGGGGTAAGAACACTGAAGCTTTCTTT.

The V and J genes are TRBV28 and TRBJ2-2, with a possible D match to TRBD1 (5 bases). The CDR3 is 15 residues long. V lost 4 bases, J lost 2 bases, and 11 bases lay in between. In germline, CDR1 is MDHEN, CDR2 SYDVKM. The CDR3 is CASSWKTDNTGELFF. DNA for the CDR3: TGTGCCAGCAGTTGGAAGACAGACAACACCGGGGAGCTGTTTTTT.

The chain recombines TRBV29-1 with TRBJ1-5; D may be TRBD1 (5 bases). The CDR3 runs 14 residues. V lost 3 bases and J 1 base, leaving 10 bases between the germline ends. Germline V gives CDR1 SQVTM, CDR2 ANQGSEA. CDR3 sequence reads: CSVDGGSSNQPQHF. CDR3 nucleotide sequence: TGCAGCGTTGATGGGGGTTCGAGCAATCAGCCCCAGCATTTT.

The chain recombines TRBV19 with TRBJ2-7; 9 nucleotides agree with TRBD1. The V gene's germline CDR1 is LNHDA and CDR2 SQIVND (reference sequence). The length of the CDR3 is 13 residues. The junction had 10 bases not matched to a gene; V was cut back by 10 bases and J by 6 bases. Written as DNA, the CDR3 is TGTGCCACCTGCCGGACAGGGGTGGGCGAGCAGTACTTC. Its protein is CATCRTGVGEQYF.

The chain is built from TRBV19 and TRBJ2-1; no clear D. Germline V lookup: CDR1 LNHDA, CDR2 SQIVND (reference sequence). The ends were cut back, 7 bases at V and 5 bases at J, with 6 bases in the middle. The CDR3 spans 11 residues. CDR3 nucleotide sequence: TGTGCCAGTACTAGGGACAATGAGCAGTTCTTC. Its protein product is CASTRDNEQFF.

The genes are TRBV7-6 and TRBJ2-3; a possible D gene is TRBD2 (6 bases). This CDR3 is 15 amino acids long. Germline lookup yields CDR1 SGHVS and CDR2 FNYEAQ. V was cut by 6 bases and J by 2 bases, with 15 bases left in between. CDR3 region: CASSSSGAATDTQYF. CDR3 DNA sequence: TGTGCCAGCAGTTCCTCGGGAGCCGCCACAGATACGCAGTATTTT.

V is TRBV20-1 and J is TRBJ2-2; the D is unclear. V lost 6 bases to trimming and J lost 5 bases, with 7 bases between them. Germline V gives CDR1 DFQATT, CDR2 SNEGSKA (reference sequence). The CDR3 covers 11 residues. The CDR3 spells CSAPSTGELFF. As DNA, the CDR3 is TGCAGTGCCCCTTCGACCGGGGAGCTGTTTTTT.

The chain has TRBV27 and TRBJ2-3; possibly TRBD2 for D (7 bases). V shed 4 bases and J shed 12 bases, with 26 bases lying between them. This CDR3 comprises 16 residues. Germline V gene lookup returns CDR1 MNHEY and CDR2 SMNVEV (reference sequence). Here the CDR3 reads CASSSQGPRGGPVQYF. The CDR3 coding sequence is TGTGCCAGCAGTTCCCAGGGGCCCCGCGGGGGTCCAGTCCAGTATTTT.

J is TRBJ2-1 and V is TRBV5-6; 10 bases map to TRBD1. Germline loops: CDR1 SGHDT, CDR2 YYEEEE. CDR3 length: 15 amino acids. Trimming cost V 0 bases and J 8 bases; bases outside gene matches: 5. CDR3 in DNA: TGTGCCAGCAGCTTGGCTGGACAGGGGGAGGATGAGCAGTTCTTC. This translates into CASSLAGQGEDEQFF.

As DNA, the CDR3 is TGTGCCAGCAGCACCCCCCCTGGGACTAGTCTTTTCGAGCAGTACTTC. Translated, it gives CASSTPPGTSLFEQYF. This chain connects TRBV28 to TRBJ2-7, with 8 bases aligning to TRBD2. The junction had 16 bases not matched to a gene; V was cut back by 6 bases and J by 6 bases. CDR3 length: 16 amino acids. The germline V gene has CDR1 MDHEN and CDR2 SYDVKM.